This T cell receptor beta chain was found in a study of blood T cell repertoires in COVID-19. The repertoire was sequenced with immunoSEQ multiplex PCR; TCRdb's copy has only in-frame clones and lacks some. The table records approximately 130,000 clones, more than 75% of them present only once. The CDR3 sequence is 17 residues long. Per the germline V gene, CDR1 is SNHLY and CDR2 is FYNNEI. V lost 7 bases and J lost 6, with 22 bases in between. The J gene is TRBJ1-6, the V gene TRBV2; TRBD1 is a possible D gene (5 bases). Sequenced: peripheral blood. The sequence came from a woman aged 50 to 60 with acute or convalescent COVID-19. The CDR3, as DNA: TGTGCCAGCAATCGGGACTTAGAACCCGGAGTTAATTCACCCCTCCACTTT. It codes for CASNRDLEPGVNSPLHF.